Listed here are 29 T cell receptor beta chains from one sample, sequenced in a study of T cell changes during pregnancy in multiple sclerosis (dated by TCRdb to between 2018 and 2021). The library was made by the immunoSEQ multiplex PCR assay. The clones in this table, taken by TCRdb from immuneACCESS, are in-frame only. Not every clone is retained; where verified, under half of the shortfall comes from an unresolved V gene, and the cause of the rest is unknown. This sample comprises about 87,000 clones, over 85% of them detected only once. Around 1.4% of the sample is in the top ten clones. The specimen comprised peripheral blood, sampled in the third trimester of pregnancy. Receptors were obtained from a female donor in good health, enrolled as a control in a pregnancy study.

The chain joins TRBV6-7 to TRBJ1-1, with D tentatively TRBD1 (6 bases). TRBV6-7 is sorted into the ORF group, with uncertain function. Trimming removed 0 bases from V and 2 bases from J, with 16 bases in between. The CDR3 is made up of 17 amino acids. DNA of the CDR3: TGTGCCAGCAGTTACTCACTAAACGACAGGATTAACACTGAAGCTTTCTTT. The encoded protein is CASSYSLNDRINTEAFF.

DNA for the CDR3: TGTGCCAGCAGGCTGGACAGGGGGTCGACAGATACGCAGTATTTT. The encoded protein is CASRLDRGSTDTQYF. The rearrangement uses TRBV2 and TRBJ2-3; 10 bases match TRBD1. CDR1 and CDR2 from the germline V gene are SNHLY and FYNNEI. CDR3 length equals 15 residues. The trim removed 6 bases at V and 3 bases at J, leaving 6 bases unmatched.

This rearrangement joins TRBV5-1 to TRBJ1-1, with D hard to call. Looked up from germline, CDR1 is SGHRS and CDR2 is YFSETQ. CDR3 size: 15 residues. Trimming stripped 1 base from V and 0 bases from J, with 10 bases between. CDR3 DNA: TGCGCCAGCAGCTTGTGGGAGGGAGTGAACACTGAAGCTTTCTTT. Its translation is CASSLWEGVNTEAFF. Full variable domain (outside the CDR3, taken from reference TRBV5-1 and TRBJ1-1): KAGVTQTPRYLIKTRGQQVTLSCSPISGHRSVSWYQQTPGQGLQFLFEYFSETQRNKGNFPGRFSGRQFSNSRSEMNVSTLELGDSALYLCASSLWEGVNTEAFFGQGTRLTVV.

The genes are TRBV28 and TRBJ1-5, with 9 bases identical to TRBD1. Unmatched junction bases numbered 0, after V lost 2 bases and J lost 1 base. The length of the CDR3 is 15 residues. CDR1 MDHEN and CDR2 SYDVKM come from the germline V gene. The CDR3 here is CASSLGTGSNQPQHF. The CDR3 nucleotides are TGTGCCAGCAGTTTAGGGACAGGGAGCAATCAGCCCCAGCATTTT. The full variable domain, in which reference TRBV28 and TRBJ1-5 provide the parts outside the CDR3, is DVKVTQSSRYLVKRTGEKVFLECVQDMDHENMFWYRQDPGLGLRLIYFSYDVKMKEKGDIPEGYSVSREKKERFSLILESASTNQTSMYLCASSLGTGSNQPQHFGDGTRLSIL.

The V call is TRBV7-2, the J call TRBJ2-1, with 10 positions matching TRBD2. Looked up from germline, CDR1 is SGHTA and CDR2 is FQGNSA. This CDR3 has 13 amino acids. With V trimmed by 3 bases and J by 9 bases, 2 bases remained unmatched. The CDR3: CASSFPSGSEQFF. Here the CDR3 DNA reads TGTGCCAGCAGCTTTCCTAGCGGGAGTGAGCAGTTCTTC. The variable domain in full, completed from reference TRBV7-2 and TRBJ2-1, reads GAGVSQSPSNKVTEKGKDVELRCDPISGHTALYWYRQSLGQGLEFLIYFQGNSAPDKSGLPSDRFSAERTGGSVSTLTIQRTQQEDSAVYLCASSFPSGSEQFFGPGTRLTVL.

The chain combines TRBV18 with TRBJ2-1; 8 bases agree with TRBD1. The CDR3 covers 16 residues. V dropped 3 bases and J dropped 15; count of bases not matched to a gene: 19. Per germline, CDR1 KGHSH and CDR2 LQKENI. As DNA, the CDR3 is TGTGCCAGCTCACCTAACAAACCGGGGACAGGCTCGGGGCTGTTCTTC. Translating it yields CASSPNKPGTGSGLFF.

The genes are TRBV5-1 and TRBJ2-7; the match to TRBD1 covers 7 bases. Per germline, CDR1 SGHRS and CDR2 YFSETQ. V shed 3 bases, J shed 0 bases, and the junction held 6 bases outside the gene matches. This CDR3 is 15 amino acids long. CDR3 amino acids: CASSSQGPLSYEQYF. The CDR3 DNA is TGCGCCAGCAGCTCACAGGGGCCTCTCTCCTACGAGCAGTACTTC.

The CDR3 nucleotides read TGCAGCGTTGACGGTCACTCGGGAGCGTCGAATGAGCAGTTCTTC. Its translation: CSVDGHSGASNEQFF. V usage is TRBV29-1 and J usage is TRBJ2-1; possible D gene TRBD2, 6 bases. The CDR3 has 15 amino acids. Germline CDR1 reads SQVTM; CDR2 reads ANQGSEA. V lost 3 bases and J 7 bases, leaving 19 bases between the germline ends.

CDR3 sequence (DNA): TGTGCCAGCAGCTTGCTTTTACACCTGAACACCGGGGAGCTGTTTTTT. It encodes CASSLLLHLNTGELFF. The chain joins TRBV5-6 to TRBJ2-2; no firm D call. Trimming took off 1 base at V and 1 base at J, with 11 bases between the two ends. CDR3 size: 16 residues. Germline V CDR1 and CDR2: SGHDT, YYEEEE.

The DNA of the CDR3 is TGTGCCAGCAGTTCCGGTTTTAGAGGGACTTGGGAGCAGTACTTC. Translating gives CASSSGFRGTWEQYF. The J gene is TRBJ2-7, the V gene TRBV28; a possible D gene is TRBD2 (6 bases). Deletions cut 4 bases from V and 7 bases from J, with 20 bases between. Per germline, CDR1 MDHEN and CDR2 SYDVKM. The CDR3 is made up of 15 amino acids.

This rearrangement joins TRBV18 to TRBJ2-1; no reliable D call. CDR3 length: 15 residues. The germline V gene has CDR1 KGHSH and CDR2 LQKENI. V lost 3 bases and J lost 5, with 14 bases in between. The CDR3 bases are TGTGCCAGCTCACCTGCAACATTCACCAACAATGAGCAGTTCTTC. Protein: CASSPATFTNNEQFF.

The gene calls are TRBV18 and TRBJ2-5; 12 bases map to TRBD2. From germline, CDR1 is KGHSH and CDR2 LQKENI. Germline trimming cut 6 bases from V and 7 bases from J; bases unmatched to any gene: 9. The CDR3 spans 15 residues. Here the CDR3 DNA reads TGTGCCAGCTCCCCGACTAGCGGGGGCCGGTGGACCCAGTACTTC. Its translation: CASSPTSGGRWTQYF.

This clone has only one observation. This chain connects TRBV5-1 to TRBJ1-2, with TRBD1 identical over 9 bases. The CDR3 extends over 16 amino acids. From germline, CDR1 is SGHRS and CDR2 YFSETQ. The V gene end was trimmed by 1 base and the J gene end by 4 bases; junction bases not matched to a gene: 8. The CDR3 DNA reads TGCGCCAGCAGCTTGCCATCGGGACAGGGTCCCTATGGCTACACCTTC. This sequence encodes CASSLPSGQGPYGYTF. Complete variable domain (other parts from reference TRBV5-1 and TRBJ1-2): KAGVTQTPRYLIKTRGQQVTLSCSPISGHRSVSWYQQTPGQGLQFLFEYFSETQRNKGNFPGRFSGRQFSNSRSEMNVSTLELGDSALYLCASSLPSGQGPYGYTFGSGTRLTVV.

This chain uses TRBV6-6 with TRBJ2-7; 10 bases map to TRBD2. V was pared by 4 bases and J by 6 bases, with 0 bases of the junction left unmatched. The CDR3 totals 12 residues. Germline lookup yields CDR1 MNHNY and CDR2 SVGAGI (reference sequence). CDR3 amino acids: CASSWTSGEQYF. CDR3 DNA sequence: TGTGCCAGCAGTTGGACTAGCGGCGAGCAGTACTTC.

J is TRBJ2-7 and V is TRBV21-1; the table's TRBD2 call for D was not verified on the DNA. TRBV21-1 is assigned pseudogene status. The CDR3 spans 13 residues. The CDR3, as DNA: TGTGCCAGCAGCAGGGCGGGAGCCTACGAGCAGTACTTC. The encoded protein is CASSRAGAYEQYF.

The chain has TRBV5-1 and TRBJ1-3; 7 bases line up with TRBD1. The CDR3 spans 16 residues. CDR1 is SGHRS and CDR2 is YFSETQ in the germline V gene. The trim removed 4 bases at V and 4 bases at J, leaving 11 bases unmatched. CDR3 sequence reads: CASSPGVQGTGNTIYF. The CDR3 bases are TGCGCCAGCAGCCCGGGCGTACAGGGGACAGGAAACACCATATATTTT.

This chain joins TRBV7-9 and TRBJ2-2; a possible D gene is TRBD1 (6 bases). Germline CDR1 reads SEHNR; CDR2 reads FQNEAQ (reference sequence). Trimming removed 2 bases from V and 8 bases from J, with 9 bases in between. This CDR3 is 13 amino acids long. CDR3 loop: CASSLSRGGELFF. DNA of the CDR3: TGTGCCAGCAGCTTATCCAGGGGAGGGGAGCTGTTTTTT.

Written as DNA, the CDR3 is TGTGCCAGCACCGTACTCGGGGGGTTGGAGACCCAGTACTTC. Its translation is CASTVLGGLETQYF. V and J are TRBV2 and TRBJ2-5, with 7 bases that match TRBD2. Unmatched junction bases numbered 10, after V lost 7 bases and J lost 5 bases. Germline CDR1 is SNHLY and CDR2 is FYNNEI. This CDR3 region has 14 residues.

The chain joins TRBV13 to TRBJ2-7, with 8 nucleotides matching TRBD1. The CDR3 consists of 16 residues. The V gene's germline CDR1 is PRHDT and CDR2 FYEKMQ (reference sequence). The junction had 13 bases not matched to a gene; V was cut back by 2 bases and J by 7 bases. CDR3: CASSLLGQGAIQEQYF. Written as DNA, the CDR3 is TGTGCCAGCAGCTTACTGGGGCAGGGGGCCATTCAAGAGCAGTACTTC.

V gene TRBV9 combines with J gene TRBJ2-1; possible D gene TRBD2, 7 bases. CDR3 length equals 16 residues. V shed 2 bases and J shed 1 base, with 13 bases lying between them. In germline, CDR1 is SGDLS, CDR2 YYNGEE. This CDR3 reads CASSVGGGQSYNEQFF. The CDR3 DNA reads TGTGCCAGCAGCGTGGGCGGGGGCCAGTCCTACAATGAGCAGTTCTTC.

The rearrangement uses TRBV19 and TRBJ1-5; TRBD1 agrees at 8 bases. The germline CDR1 and CDR2 sequences are LNHDA and SQIVND (reference sequence). The V segment lost 7 bases and the J segment 6 bases; nucleotides outside the gene matches: 8. This CDR3 contains 14 residues. In DNA, the CDR3 is TGTGCCAGTACCCCAGGACAGGGAGGTCAGCCCCAGCATTTT. Protein sequence: CASTPGQGGQPQHF. The full variable domain, rest sourced from reference TRBV19 and TRBJ1-5, is DGGITQSPKYLFRKEGQNVTLSCEQNLNHDAMYWYRQDPGQGLRLIYYSQIVNDFQKGDIAEGYSVSREKKESFPLTVTSAQKNPTAFYLCASTPGQGGQPQHFGDGTRLSIL.

The gene calls are TRBV27 and TRBJ2-4, with TRBD1 matching 8 bases. This CDR3 spans 17 amino acids. With V trimmed by 5 bases and J by 0 bases, 9 bases remained unmatched. Per germline, CDR1 MNHEY and CDR2 SMNVEV (reference sequence). In DNA, the CDR3 is TGTGCCAGCAGTGCCGGCGGGGACAGGCTAGCCAAAAACATTCAGTACTTC. Its protein product is CASSAGGDRLAKNIQYF.

In nucleotides, the CDR3 is TGTGCCAGTAGTACTCTTTCAGGGAACCGAGAGACCCAGTACTTC. Protein sequence: CASSTLSGNRETQYF. The V and J genes are TRBV19 and TRBJ2-5; tentative D call: TRBD1 (5 bases). Germline CDR1 and CDR2: LNHDA and SQIVND (reference sequence). V was clipped by 4 bases and J by 4 bases, with 16 bases between them. This CDR3 is built from 15 residues.

This clone occurred a few times. Here the CDR3 reads CASSQPTRDRSDQPQHF. The DNA of the CDR3 is TGCGCCAGCAGCCAACCTACCCGAGACAGGTCTGATCAGCCCCAGCATTTT. This chain uses TRBV4-1 with TRBJ1-5; weak D call: TRBD1 (6 bases). V shed 2 bases and J shed 5 bases, with 19 bases lying between them. Germline-derived CDR1 and CDR2 are MGHRA and YSYEKL. The CDR3 sequence is 17 residues long.

CDR3 protein: CASSTSGQGSTDTQYF. The CDR3 DNA reads as TGTGCCAGCAGCACATCGGGCCAGGGGAGCACAGATACGCAGTATTTT. This chain links TRBV7-9 with TRBJ2-3, with a weak D call TRBD1 (6 bases). The CDR3 consists of 16 residues. V was trimmed by 5 bases and J by 0 bases, leaving 15 bases between them. Germline lookup yields CDR1 SEHNR and CDR2 FQNEAQ (reference sequence).

The V gene is TRBV4-2, the J gene TRBJ1-5; TRBD1 is a possible D gene (5 bases). Germline CDR1 LGHNA, CDR2 YNFKEQ. This CDR3 spans 16 amino acids. V gave up 2 bases and J gave up 4 bases, with 15 bases separating them. The CDR3 nucleotides read TGTGCCAGCAGCCAAAATGGTGGGGAGGGGAATCAGCCCCAGCATTTT. Its protein product is CASSQNGGEGNQPQHF.

The chain links TRBV5-4 to TRBJ1-4, with TRBD1 matching 7 bases. Germline V CDR1 and CDR2: SGHNT, YYREEE (reference sequence). This CDR3 has 15 amino acids. J gave up 3 bases and V 4 bases, and 6 bases lay outside the gene matches. In DNA form, the CDR3 reads TGTGCCAGCAGCCGTTCGGGACAGCCTAATGAAAAACTGTTTTTT. Translating it yields CASSRSGQPNEKLFF.

This clone has a single count. The chain couples TRBV28 to TRBJ2-5, with D perhaps TRBD1 (5 bases). CDR3 length: 15 amino acids. With 4 bases removed from V and 5 bases from J, the gap between germline ends came to 17 bases. Germline loops: CDR1 MDHEN, CDR2 SYDVKM. The chain's CDR3 is CASSSSRGTRETQYF. DNA of the CDR3: TGTGCCAGCAGTTCCAGTAGGGGTACGAGGGAGACCCAGTACTTC.

This chain links TRBV27 with TRBJ2-6, with TRBD2 as a possible D gene (6 bases). This CDR3 has 16 residues. With 3 bases removed from V and 1 base from J, the gap between germline ends came to 10 bases. The germline V gene encodes CDR1 MNHEY and CDR2 SMNVEV (reference sequence). The CDR3 coding sequence is TGTGCCAGCAGTTTGGGTGCGGGGTCTGGGGCCAACGTCCTGACTTTC. It is translated as CASSLGAGSGANVLTF.